This T cell receptor (beta chain) came from a study of blood T cell repertoires in COVID-19. Measured with immunoSEQ multiplex PCR; TCRdb has only the in-frame clones, and not every one. The sample consists of under 200,000 clones, roughly 83% of them appearing once. The CDR3 runs 15 residues. Germline V CDR1 and CDR2: WNHNN, SYGVQD (reference sequence). V dropped 3 bases and J dropped 3 bases, with 15 bases sitting between them. V usage is TRBV10-1 and J usage is TRBJ2-7, with D perhaps TRBD1 (6 bases). This sequence originates from an older woman who had recovered from COVID-19. Sequenced: PBMCs or T cells enriched from blood (not recorded which). CDR3 residues: CASSDSRDRFYEQYF. The DNA for the CDR3 is TGCGCCAGCAGTGACTCCCGCGACAGGTTCTACGAGCAGTACTTC.